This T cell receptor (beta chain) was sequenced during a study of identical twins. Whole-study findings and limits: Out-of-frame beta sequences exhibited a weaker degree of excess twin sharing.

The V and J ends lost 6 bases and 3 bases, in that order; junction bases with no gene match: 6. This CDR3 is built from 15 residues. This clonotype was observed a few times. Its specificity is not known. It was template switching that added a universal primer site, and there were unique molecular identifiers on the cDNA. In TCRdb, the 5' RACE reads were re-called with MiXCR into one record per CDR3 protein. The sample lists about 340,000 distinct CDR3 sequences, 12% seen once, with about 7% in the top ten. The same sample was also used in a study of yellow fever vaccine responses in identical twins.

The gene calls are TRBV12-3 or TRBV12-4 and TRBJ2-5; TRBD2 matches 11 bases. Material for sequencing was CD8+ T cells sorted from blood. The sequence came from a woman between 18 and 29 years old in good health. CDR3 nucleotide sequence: TGTGCCAGCAGACCGACGGGACTAGCGGAAGAGACCCAGTACTTC. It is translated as CASRPTGLAEETQYF.